The 32 T cell receptor beta chains in this list originate from one sample, sequenced in a study of STAT5B mutations in CD4+ large granular lymphocyte leukemia. The protocol was immunoSEQ multiplex PCR, while the TCRdb copy is restricted to in-frame clones and leaves out a portion. The profile shows roughly 3,000 clones, 79% of them singletons. The specimen sequenced was PBMCs. Receptor source: a woman aged 70-85 years with CD4+ T-cell large granular lymphocyte leukemia.

The chain recombines TRBV9 with TRBJ2-1, with 7 bases identical to TRBD2. The CDR3 is made up of 18 amino acids. CDR1 and CDR2 from the germline V gene are SGDLS and YYNGEE. The trim removed 0 bases at V and 0 bases at J, leaving 9 bases unmatched. DNA for the CDR3: TGTGCCAGCAGCGTAGCCACAGGCGGGAGATCCTCCTACAATGAGCAGTTCTTC. Residues: CASSVATGGRSSYNEQFF.

J is TRBJ1-2 and V is TRBV4-3; D uncertain. The germline gives CDR1 LGHNA, CDR2 YSLEER. The CDR3 extends over 13 amino acids. V lost 1 base to trimming and J lost 5 bases, with 8 bases between them. The CDR3 loop is CASSQGLNYGYTF. CDR3 nucleotide sequence: TGCGCCAGCAGCCAAGGACTGAATTATGGCTACACCTTC.

This chain joins TRBV29-1 and TRBJ1-2; possibly TRBD1 for D (6 bases). Germline loops: CDR1 SQVTM, CDR2 ANQGSEA. V was clipped by 0 bases and J by 3 bases, with 11 bases between them. The CDR3 is 14 amino acids. CDR3 protein: CSVEEGGRHYGYTF. The CDR3 nucleotides are TGCAGCGTTGAAGAAGGGGGACGACACTATGGCTACACCTTC.

The chain combines TRBV19 with TRBJ2-7; a weak D match, TRBD1 (6 bases). V was clipped by 5 bases and J by 2 bases, with 19 bases between them. The CDR3 extends over 16 amino acids. From germline, CDR1 is LNHDA and CDR2 SQIVND (reference sequence). The CDR3 DNA is TGTGCCAGTAGTTTCCTCCCCGGGACACGAGCCTACGAGCAGTACTTC. This encodes CASSFLPGTRAYEQYF.

The chain combines TRBV4-2 with TRBJ2-5, with TRBD2 identical over 7 bases. The CDR3 consists of 17 residues. J was trimmed by 4 bases and V by 1 base; bases with no gene match: 12. Germline CDR1 reads LGHNA; CDR2 reads YNFKEQ. CDR3 residues: CASSQVAAGAYTETQYF. The CDR3, as DNA: TGTGCCAGCAGCCAAGTAGCTGCGGGAGCCTACACAGAGACCCAGTACTTC.

This clone was seen a handful of times. This chain joins TRBV19 and TRBJ2-7; 8 bases are a match to TRBD2. Germline lookup yields CDR1 LNHDA and CDR2 SQIVND (reference sequence). With 6 bases clipped from V and 6 bases from J, the junction kept 10 bases outside the gene matches. The CDR3 runs to 14 residues. The CDR3 DNA reads TGTGCCAGTAGCTTCGGGAGGGCCTTGGGCGAGCAGTACTTC. Its protein is CASSFGRALGEQYF.

V usage is TRBV7-9 and J usage is TRBJ2-3; D call uncertain. This CDR3 contains 11 residues. Per germline, CDR1 SEHNR and CDR2 FQNEAQ (reference sequence). Trimming pared 0 bases from V and 6 bases from J, leaving 1 base between. CDR3 in DNA: TGTGCCAGCAGCTTAGCCGATACGCAGTATTTT. Protein sequence: CASSLADTQYF. The full variable domain, in which reference TRBV7-9 and TRBJ2-3 provide the parts outside the CDR3, is DTGVSQNPRHKITKRGQNVTFRCDPISEHNRLYWYRQTLGQGPEFLTYFQNEAQLEKSRLLSDRFSAERPKGSFSTLEIQRTEQGDSAMYLCASSLADTQYFGPGTRLTVL.

This clone was counted between two and nine times. This chain joins TRBV27 and TRBJ2-6; D not resolved. The CDR3 loop spans 13 amino acids. The ends were cut back, 9 bases at V and 3 bases at J, with 9 bases in the middle. CDR1 and CDR2 (germline): MNHEY, SMNVEV (reference sequence). The CDR3 bases are TGTGCCAGTAGGCTCTTTGGGGCCAACGTCCTGACTTTC. Residues: CASRLFGANVLTF.

This clone was observed a few times. The V call is TRBV6-5, the J call TRBJ1-1; D perhaps matches TRBD1 (5 bases). Trimming shortened V by 6 bases and J by 5 bases, and 16 bases separated the two germline ends. This CDR3 region has 14 residues. Germline CDR1 and CDR2: MNHEY and SVGAGI. CDR3 DNA sequence: TGTGCCAGCAGGCCACAGGCCTGGGGAACTGAAGCTTTCTTT. As protein: CASRPQAWGTEAFF.

This clone was seen a few times. The chain recombines TRBV19 with TRBJ1-1; D gene unclear. Trimming took 3 bases from V and 0 from J, leaving 11 bases between them. This CDR3 comprises 15 residues. The germline gives CDR1 LNHDA, CDR2 SQIVND (reference sequence). This CDR3 is CASSMGGRLNTEAFF. As DNA, the CDR3 is TGTGCCAGTAGTATGGGAGGCCGGTTGAACACTGAAGCTTTCTTT. Full variable domain (outside the CDR3, taken from reference TRBV19 and TRBJ1-1): DGGITQSPKYLFRKEGQNVTLSCEQNLNHDAMYWYRQDPGQGLRLIYYSQIVNDFQKGDIAEGYSVSREKKESFPLTVTSAQKNPTAFYLCASSMGGRLNTEAFFGQGTRLTVV.

The genes are TRBV10-3 and TRBJ1-2; D is undetermined. Germline CDR1 reads ENHRY; CDR2 reads SYGVKD. The V end lost 2 bases, the J end lost 3 bases, and 7 bases lay between the germline ends. The CDR3 has 13 amino acids. The CDR3 sequence: CAISEQAYYGYTF. CDR3 in DNA: TGTGCCATCAGTGAGCAGGCTTACTATGGCTACACCTTC.

This clone was picked up a small number of times. This chain links TRBV30 with TRBJ1-1; no firm D call. The ends were cut back, 7 bases at V and 1 base at J, with 22 bases in the middle. The CDR3 length is 16 residues. Germline V CDR1 and CDR2: GTSNPN, SVGIG (reference sequence). The CDR3: CASSSGVASRNTEAFF. The DNA of the CDR3 is TGTGCCTCTTCTTCCGGAGTGGCCAGTCGGAACACTGAAGCTTTCTTT.

The genes are TRBV11-3 and TRBJ2-1; no reliable D call. The V and J ends lost 4 bases and 1 base respectively, with 8 bases between them. This CDR3 has 14 amino acids. Per germline, CDR1 SGHNT and CDR2 YENEEA. CDR3 coding DNA: TGTGCCAGCAGCTCTGGGGTATCCTACAATGAGCAGTTCTTC. Translated, it gives CASSSGVSYNEQFF.

CDR3 DNA: TGTGCCAGCAGTTACGATAGTCCCATTGCAATCACTGAAGCTTTCTTT. It is translated as CASSYDSPIAITEAFF. This chain uses TRBV6-5 with TRBJ1-1, with D uncertain. The CDR3 is 16 amino acids. The V end was cut by 2 bases, the J end by 4 bases, with 17 bases between. Germline CDR1 MNHEY, CDR2 SVGAGI.

The rearrangement joins TRBV6-1 to TRBJ2-5; 10 nucleotides agree with TRBD1. V was pared by 8 bases and J by 7 bases, with 1 base of the junction left unmatched. Germline V gene data show CDR1 as MNHNS and CDR2 as SASEGT. This CDR3 contains 11 residues. The CDR3 region is CASGQGGTQYF. The CDR3 DNA reads TGTGCCAGCGGACAGGGGGGGACCCAGTACTTC.

J is TRBJ1-1 and V is TRBV28; tentatively, D is TRBD1 (5 bases). The germline CDR1 and CDR2 sequences are MDHEN and SYDVKM. The CDR3 extends over 15 amino acids. V lost 5 bases, J lost 1 base, and 14 bases lay in between. CDR3 DNA sequence: TGTGCCAGCAGTCCCCCGGGACGCCGGAACACTGAAGCTTTCTTT. It yields the protein CASSPPGRRNTEAFF.

The V and J genes are TRBV5-5 and TRBJ1-5; no clear D gene. Trimming pared 1 base from V and 0 bases from J, leaving 2 bases between. The CDR3 is made up of 13 amino acids. Germline V gene lookup returns CDR1 SGHKS and CDR2 YYEKEE (reference sequence). CDR3 residues: CASSLTSNQPQHF. In DNA, the CDR3 is TGTGCCAGCAGCTTGACTAGCAATCAGCCCCAGCATTTT.

J is TRBJ1-1 and V is TRBV14, with 9 positions matching TRBD1. J was trimmed by 5 bases and V by 2 bases; bases with no gene match: 6. Germline V gives CDR1 SGHDN, CDR2 FVKESK. The CDR3 sequence is 15 residues long. CDR3 nucleotides: TGTGCCAGCAGCCAAATACAGGGGGCGAGGACTGAAGCTTTCTTT. Translation gives CASSQIQGARTEAFF.

This sequence joins TRBV7-9 and TRBJ1-6; 10 bases line up with TRBD1. The CDR3 has 15 residues. J was trimmed by 9 bases and V by 5 bases; bases with no gene match: 7. Germline lookup yields CDR1 SEHNR and CDR2 FQNEAQ (reference sequence). The CDR3 DNA reads TGTGCCAGCAGCACTCCCCGGGACAGGGGTTCACCCCTCCACTTT. It specifies CASSTPRDRGSPLHF.

This clone was seen once. The rearrangement joins TRBV6-6 to TRBJ1-2, with 9 bases aligning to TRBD1. This CDR3 is 14 amino acids long. From germline, CDR1 is MNHNY and CDR2 SVGAGI (reference sequence). V was clipped by 6 bases and J by 4 bases; unmatched bases: 6. In nucleotides, the CDR3 is TGTGCCAGCAGGGCCGGGACAGGGAGCTATGGCTACACCTTC. Translating gives CASRAGTGSYGYTF.

The chain is built from TRBV6-1 and TRBJ1-2; no clear D gene. The ends were cut back, 6 bases at V and 3 bases at J, with 8 bases in the middle. CDR3 size: 12 residues. CDR1 MNHNS and CDR2 SASEGT come from the germline V gene. CDR3 residues: CASRNEDYGYTF. CDR3 nucleotides: TGTGCCAGCAGGAATGAAGACTATGGCTACACCTTC.

V is TRBV11-2 and J is TRBJ1-1; D unclear. CDR1 SGHAT and CDR2 FQNNGV come from the germline V gene. The CDR3 spans 13 residues. Trimming removed 5 bases at V and 0 bases at J, with 7 bases between. CDR3 sequence (DNA): TGTGCCAGCAGCCTACTGCTGAACACTGAAGCTTTCTTT. Its protein is CASSLLLNTEAFF.

CDR3 bases: TGCGCCAGCAGCCAAGATGTGAGGAATGGCTACACCTTC. Residues: CASSQDVRNGYTF. The rearrangement uses TRBV4-1 and TRBJ1-2; D remains ambiguous. The CDR3 extends over 13 amino acids. Germline V gene sequence: CDR1 MGHRA, CDR2 YSYEKL. Between the trimmed V and J ends, which lost 0 bases and 6 bases, there was a span of 8 bases.

The chain employs TRBV28 and TRBJ1-3; 8 nucleotides match TRBD1. The junction had 6 bases not matched to a gene; V was cut back by 4 bases and J by 4 bases. This CDR3 contains 15 residues. The germline V gene has CDR1 MDHEN and CDR2 SYDVKM. CDR3 loop: CASSSSGTGGNTIYF. CDR3 nucleotide sequence: TGTGCCAGCAGTTCATCCGGGACAGGAGGAAACACCATATATTTT.

The chain couples TRBV7-2 to TRBJ2-7, with D unresolved. The germline V gene encodes CDR1 SGHTA and CDR2 FQGNSA. The CDR3 consists of 13 residues. Trimming pared 2 bases from V and 0 bases from J, leaving 5 bases between. The CDR3 protein is CASSLPSSYEQYF. The CDR3 nucleotides read TGTGCCAGCAGCTTACCGAGCTCCTACGAGCAGTACTTC.

This clone appeared a single time. J is TRBJ2-7 and V is TRBV11-2, with 7 bases matching TRBD2. V lost 2 bases to trimming and J lost 4 bases; unmatched junction nucleotides: 2. CDR1 SGHAT and CDR2 FQNNGV come from the germline V gene. The CDR3 is 13 residues long. The CDR3 region is CASSLLGGYEQYF. CDR3 in DNA: TGTGCCAGCAGCTTATTGGGGGGGTACGAGCAGTACTTC.

This clone has just a few counts. CDR3: CASSQERGGASYNEQFF. In DNA form, the CDR3 reads TGCGCCAGCAGCCAAGAAAGGGGTGGGGCCTCCTACAATGAGCAGTTCTTC. The chain couples TRBV4-1 to TRBJ2-1, with D possibly matching TRBD1 (5 bases). Trimming took 0 bases from V and 0 from J, leaving 12 bases between them. This CDR3 is 17 amino acids long. CDR1 is MGHRA, CDR2 YSYEKL, per germline.

V and J are TRBV7-2 and TRBJ2-5, with 7 nucleotides matching TRBD2. V gave up 0 bases and J gave up 6 bases; unmatched junction bases: 7. CDR1 is SGHTA and CDR2 is FQGNSA in the germline V gene. The CDR3 is 15 residues long. The CDR3 coding sequence is TGTGCCAGCAGCTTAGCGGGGGGGGAACAAAAGACCCAGTACTTC. It specifies CASSLAGGEQKTQYF.

The chain has TRBV5-4 and TRBJ1-2; D is ambiguous. The CDR3 is 12 residues long. The ends were cut back, 4 bases at V and 8 bases at J, with 12 bases in the middle. CDR1 SGHNT and CDR2 YYREEE come from the germline V gene (reference sequence). This chain's CDR3 is CASSLDERGYTF. The CDR3, as DNA: TGTGCCAGCAGCCTCGACGAGCGCGGCTACACCTTC.

The rearrangement joins TRBV15 to TRBJ2-7; 10 nucleotides line up with TRBD2. Germline V gene sequence: CDR1 LNHNV, CDR2 YYDKDF (reference sequence). CDR3 length equals 16 residues. V trimming: 4 bases; J trimming: 4 bases; junction bases outside the gene matches: 10. CDR3 DNA: TGTGCCACCAGCAAAACGTGGGAGCGGGAGGGGTACGAGCAGTACTTC. It codes for CATSKTWEREGYEQYF.

The chain has TRBV7-3 and TRBJ2-5; 12 bases line up with TRBD2. Germline V CDR1 and CDR2: SGHTA, FQGTGA. The junction had 1 base not matched to a gene; V was cut back by 0 bases and J by 5 bases. The CDR3 consists of 15 residues. The CDR3 protein is CASSLTTSGGETQYF. The CDR3 coding sequence is TGTGCCAGCAGCTTAACCACTAGCGGGGGGGAGACCCAGTACTTC.

The chain recombines TRBV5-5 with TRBJ2-1; 11 nucleotides agree with TRBD2. Germline lookup yields CDR1 SGHKS and CDR2 YYEKEE (reference sequence). This CDR3 has 17 residues. Unmatched junction bases numbered 3, after V lost 1 base and J lost 0 bases. CDR3 coding DNA: TGTGCCAGCAGCTTGCTAGCGGGAGGCATCTCCTACAATGAGCAGTTCTTC. Amino acid sequence: CASSLLAGGISYNEQFF.